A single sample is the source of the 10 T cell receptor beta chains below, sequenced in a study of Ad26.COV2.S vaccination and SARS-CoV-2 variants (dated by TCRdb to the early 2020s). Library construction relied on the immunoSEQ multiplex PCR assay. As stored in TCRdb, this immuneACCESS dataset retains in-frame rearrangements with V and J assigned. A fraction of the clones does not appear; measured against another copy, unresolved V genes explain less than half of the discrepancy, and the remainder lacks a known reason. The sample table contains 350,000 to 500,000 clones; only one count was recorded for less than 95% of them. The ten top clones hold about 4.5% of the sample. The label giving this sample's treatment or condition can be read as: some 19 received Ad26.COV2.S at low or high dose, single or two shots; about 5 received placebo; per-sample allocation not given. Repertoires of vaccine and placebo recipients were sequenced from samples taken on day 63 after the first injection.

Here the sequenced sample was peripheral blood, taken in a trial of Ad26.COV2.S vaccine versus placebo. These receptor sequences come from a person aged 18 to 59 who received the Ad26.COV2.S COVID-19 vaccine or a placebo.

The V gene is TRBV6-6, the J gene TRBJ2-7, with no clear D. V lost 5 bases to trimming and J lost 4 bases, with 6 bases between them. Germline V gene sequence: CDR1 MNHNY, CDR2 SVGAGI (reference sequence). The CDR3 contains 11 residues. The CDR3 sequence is CASSPLYEQYF. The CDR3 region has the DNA TGTGCCAGCAGTCCCCTGTACGAGCAGTACTTC.

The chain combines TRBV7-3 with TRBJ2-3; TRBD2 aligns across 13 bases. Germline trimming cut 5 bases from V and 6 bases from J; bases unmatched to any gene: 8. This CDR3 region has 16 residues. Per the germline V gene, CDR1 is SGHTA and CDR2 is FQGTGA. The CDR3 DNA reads TGTGCCAGCAGCCGACTTGGACTAGCGGGAGTTGATACGCAGTATTTT. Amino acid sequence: CASSRLGLAGVDTQYF.

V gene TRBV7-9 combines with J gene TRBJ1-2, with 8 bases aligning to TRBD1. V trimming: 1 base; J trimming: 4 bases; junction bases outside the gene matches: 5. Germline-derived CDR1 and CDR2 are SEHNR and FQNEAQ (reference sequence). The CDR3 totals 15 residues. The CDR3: CASSLVGQGAYGYTF. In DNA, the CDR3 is TGTGCCAGCAGCTTAGTCGGTCAGGGGGCCTATGGCTACACCTTC.

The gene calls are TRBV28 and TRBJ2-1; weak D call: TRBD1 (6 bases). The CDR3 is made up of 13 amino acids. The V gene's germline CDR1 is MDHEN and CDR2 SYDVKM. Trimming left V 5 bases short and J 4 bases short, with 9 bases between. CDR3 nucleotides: TGTGCCAGCAGTGGACAGTTTTACAATGAGCAGTTCTTC. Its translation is CASSGQFYNEQFF.

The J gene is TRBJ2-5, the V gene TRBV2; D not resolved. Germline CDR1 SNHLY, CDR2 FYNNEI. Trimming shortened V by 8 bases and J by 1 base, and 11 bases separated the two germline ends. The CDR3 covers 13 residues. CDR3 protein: CASARATQETQYF. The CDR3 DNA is TGTGCCAGCGCCCGCGCGACCCAAGAGACCCAGTACTTC.

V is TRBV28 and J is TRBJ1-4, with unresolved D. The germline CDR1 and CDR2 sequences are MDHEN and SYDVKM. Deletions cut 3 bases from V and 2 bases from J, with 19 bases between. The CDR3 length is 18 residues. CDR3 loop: CASSFLAQIAVTNEKLFF. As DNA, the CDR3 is TGTGCCAGCAGTTTTCTGGCGCAGATCGCGGTGACTAATGAAAAACTGTTTTTT.

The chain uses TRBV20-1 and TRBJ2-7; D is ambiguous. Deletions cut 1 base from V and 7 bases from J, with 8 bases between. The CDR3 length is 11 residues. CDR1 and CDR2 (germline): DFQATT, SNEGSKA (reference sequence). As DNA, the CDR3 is TGCAGTGCTAGAGCCCCAGCGGAGCAGTACTTC. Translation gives CSARAPAEQYF.

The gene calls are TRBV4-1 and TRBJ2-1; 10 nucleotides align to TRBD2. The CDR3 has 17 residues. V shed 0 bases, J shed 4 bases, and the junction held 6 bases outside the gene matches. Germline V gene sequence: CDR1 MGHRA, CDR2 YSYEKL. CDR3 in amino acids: CASSQDSTSGLYNEQFF. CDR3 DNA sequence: TGCGCCAGCAGCCAAGATTCGACTAGCGGGCTATACAATGAGCAGTTCTTC.

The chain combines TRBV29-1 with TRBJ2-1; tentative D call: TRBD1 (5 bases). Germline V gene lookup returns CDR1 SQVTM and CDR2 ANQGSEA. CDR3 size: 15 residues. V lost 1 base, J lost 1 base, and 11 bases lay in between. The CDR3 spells CSVEVRGRSYNEQFF. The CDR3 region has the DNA TGCAGCGTTGAAGTAAGGGGTAGGTCCTACAATGAGCAGTTCTTC.

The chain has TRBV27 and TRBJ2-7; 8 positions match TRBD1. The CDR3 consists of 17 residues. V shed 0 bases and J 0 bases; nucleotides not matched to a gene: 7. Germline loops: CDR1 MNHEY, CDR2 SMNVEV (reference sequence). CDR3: CASSLSGDRPSSYEQYF. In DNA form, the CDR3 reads TGTGCCAGCAGTTTATCTGGGGACAGGCCGAGCTCCTACGAGCAGTACTTC.